This T cell receptor beta chain was captured by sequencing in a study of blood T cell repertoires in COVID-19 (dated by TCRdb to 2018 to 2020). Notes on the research overall: The collaborator samples originated in the United States, Italy and Spain and spanned the acute and convalescent phases of COVID-19. Where available, HLA class I and class II types were obtained from metadata supplied by the sample provider rather than from assay-based typing. A de-identified subject ID, COVID-19 status, age in years and sex were almost always included in the sample metadata. The material from the prospective study consisted of cDNA or gDNA derived from T cells, B-cell-depleted T cells, or PBMCs. Deeply sampled blood TCRbeta repertoires from subjects exposed to, actively infected with, or recovered from COVID-19 were included in the dataset. The samples were drawn from two sources: the first 160 participants of the ongoing ImmuneRACE study, and over 1,000 subjects contributed by 6 global collaborators. The repertoires were made available in a free public database intended to serve as a resource for research on the immune response to SARS-CoV-2. Points the paper makes about the study in general: The quantity of clinical and demographic metadata differed by source and by participant and was supplied without curation.

Based on the germline V gene (reference sequence), the CDR1 and CDR2 sequences are MNHEY and SMNVEV. The CDR3 measures 11 amino acids from cysteine to phenylalanine. Kept here is only the CDR3 DNA, which spans 33 bases and is read in frame from base 1. A distance of 9 bases separates the germline ends of V and J, which lose 6 bases and 9 bases respectively. In the prospective study, participants were about 18 to 95 years old, resided in about two dozen geographic areas of the United States, and were enrolled through a virtual design. Cohort assignment in the prospective study relied on participant-reported clinical history from a screening survey and a study questionnaire. In the prospective study, mobile phlebotomists collected whole blood, serum and a nasopharyngeal or oropharyngeal swab from each participant. Prospective study participants could optionally give additional blood draws and questionnaires over an approximately two-month period. Before DNA extraction, prospective study blood samples were shipped either frozen or at room temperature.

The immunoSEQ Assay, a bias-controlled multiplex PCR, was used to amplify TCRbeta CDR3 regions from genomic DNA. The study's processing was this. The number of nucleated cells in each sample was estimated from the amplification of reference gene primers within the assay. Sequence reads were collapsed and filtered to measure the absolute abundance of every unique TCRbeta CDR3 rearrangement. Productive Simpson clonality was computed per sample as the square root of Simpson's diversity index over productive rearrangements. TCRdb's version of the immuneACCESS table is confined to in-frame rearrangements and falls short of the full clone set. An unresolved V gene accounts for under half of the shortfall where checked; the remainder is of unknown origin. That table gives V, J and clone size, and the DNA gave D and trimming. The sample table holds hundreds of thousands of clones, of which roughly 87% were seen once. Together, the top ten hold roughly 2% of the sample.

Note on this clone: What antigen it recognizes has not been identified. There are no base qualities to consult, and no much larger clone falls within one base.

This clonotype was obtained from a woman between 18 and 30 years old with acute COVID-19. Recombination joined TRBV27 with TRBJ2-1; no D gene can be assigned with confidence. Sequenced input: PBMCs or T cells enriched from blood (not recorded which). The CDR3: CASSLILEQFF. In nucleotide form, the sequence is TGTGCCAGCAGCCTAATACTTGAGCAGTTCTTC.